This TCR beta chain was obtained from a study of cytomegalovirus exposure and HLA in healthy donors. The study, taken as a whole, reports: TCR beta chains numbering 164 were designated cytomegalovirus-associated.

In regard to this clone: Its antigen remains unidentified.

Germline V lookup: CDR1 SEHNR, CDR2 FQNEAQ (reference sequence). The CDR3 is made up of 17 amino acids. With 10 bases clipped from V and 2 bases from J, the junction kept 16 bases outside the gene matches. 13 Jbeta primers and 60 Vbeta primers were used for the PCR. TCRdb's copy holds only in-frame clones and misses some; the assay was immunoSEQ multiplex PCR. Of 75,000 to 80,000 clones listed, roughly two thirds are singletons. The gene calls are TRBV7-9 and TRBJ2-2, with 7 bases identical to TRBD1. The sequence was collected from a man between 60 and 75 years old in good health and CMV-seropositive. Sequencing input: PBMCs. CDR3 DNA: TGTGCCATCAACCCTCTGGCCGGGACAGTTAACACCGGGGAGCTGTTTTTT. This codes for CAINPLAGTVNTGELFF. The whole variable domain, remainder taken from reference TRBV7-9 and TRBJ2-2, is DTGVSQNPRHKITKRGQNVTFRCDPISEHNRLYWYRQTLGQGPEFLTYFQNEAQLEKSRLLSDRFSAERPKGSFSTLEIQRTEQGDSAMYLCAINPLAGTVNTGELFFGEGSRLTVL.